The 7 T cell receptor beta chains presented below share a single source sample, sequenced in a study of CD8 T cells in ankylosing spondylitis. TCRdb called the 5' RACE reads again in MiXCR, with one record for every CDR3 protein. The data show 200,000 to 250,000 distinct CDR3 sequences, roughly 8.2% seen once. Sequenced: blood, either unsorted or a sorted T cell fraction (not recorded which). All receptors come from a female donor with ankylosing spondylitis or in good health (not recorded which).

Only a few counts were recorded for this clonotype. The rearrangement uses TRBV7-2 and TRBJ1-2; no firm D call. Trimming took off 4 bases at V and 6 bases at J, with 21 bases between the two ends. The CDR3 is made up of 16 amino acids. CDR1 and CDR2 from the germline V gene are SGHTA and FQGNSA. CDR3 loop: CASSSPSRVPNHGYTF. CDR3 in DNA: TGTGCCAGCAGCTCCCCGAGCCGTGTCCCGAACCATGGCTACACCTTC.

This clonotype has at least ten counts. CDR3 bases: TGTGCCAGCAGAAGTGTCCTGGTCCCAACTGCTAACTATGGCTACACCTTC. Amino acid sequence: CASRSVLVPTANYGYTF. The V call is TRBV12-3 or TRBV12-4, the J call TRBJ1-2; D is unresolved. Trimming cost V 6 bases and J 0 bases, with 20 bases left between them. This CDR3 has 17 amino acids.

This clonotype has just a few counts. The chain is built from TRBV30 and TRBJ1-2; D uncertain. In germline, CDR1 is GTSNPN, CDR2 SVGIG (reference sequence). With 3 bases removed from V and 0 bases from J, the gap between germline ends came to 5 bases. The CDR3 totals 12 residues. The CDR3 loop reads CAWRFSNYGYTF. In DNA form, the CDR3 reads TGTGCCTGGAGATTCTCTAACTATGGCTACACCTTC. Full variable domain (rest looked up from reference TRBV30 and TRBJ1-2): SQTIHQWPATLVQPVGSPLSLECTVEGTSNPNLYWYRQAAGRGLQLLFYSVGIGQISSEVPQNLSASRPQDRQFILSSKKLLLSDSGFYLCAWRFSNYGYTFGSGTRLTVV.

This clonotype was counted ten times or more. The rearrangement joins TRBV4-3 to TRBJ2-7; TRBD1 matches at 7 bases. The CDR3 loop spans 15 amino acids. Per germline, CDR1 LGHNA and CDR2 YSLEER. With 0 bases clipped from V and 7 bases from J, the junction kept 9 bases outside the gene matches. The CDR3 DNA follows: TGCGCCAGCAGCCAAGATTCAAGGGGGCACGGGGAGCAGTACTTC. It yields the protein CASSQDSRGHGEQYF.

This clonotype was seen ten or more times. The chain has TRBV5-1 and TRBJ1-1; 7 nucleotides match TRBD1. Germline V gene sequence: CDR1 SGHRS, CDR2 YFSETQ. The J segment lost 3 bases and the V segment lost 0 bases, leaving 5 bases of the junction unmatched. CDR3 length: 15 amino acids. The DNA of the CDR3 is TGCGCCAGCAGCTTGGGTAGGGGGCGGTACACTGAAGCTTTCTTT. It codes for CASSLGRGRYTEAFF.

The table lists this clonotype with many counts. V usage is TRBV6-5 and J usage is TRBJ2-5; D is uncertain. This CDR3 contains 13 residues. V lost 2 bases and J 5 bases, leaving 9 bases between the germline ends. Germline CDR1 is MNHEY and CDR2 is SVGAGI. In DNA form, the CDR3 reads TGTGCCAGCAGTTACAGGGCTTGGGAGACCCAGTACTTC. Translation: CASSYRAWETQYF.

This clonotype has at least ten counts. The chain employs TRBV6-1 and TRBJ2-1; TRBD2 matches at 13 bases. The germline CDR1 and CDR2 sequences are MNHNS and SASEGT. The CDR3 covers 16 residues. Germline trimming cut 5 bases from V and 7 bases from J; bases unmatched to any gene: 8. This chain's CDR3 is CASSLLLAGGPNEQFF. The CDR3 coding sequence is TGTGCCAGCAGTCTTTTACTAGCGGGAGGGCCGAATGAGCAGTTCTTC.